This passage covers 28 T cell receptor beta chains from one sample sequenced in a study of regulatory T cells in long-lasting Graves disease. Arm-PCR of CDR3 regions and iRepertoire HTBI primers were used to build TCR beta libraries. TCRdb redid the calling of the multiplex PCR reads with MiXCR, one entry per CDR3 protein. The repertoire holds 540,000 or so distinct CDR3 sequences, with approximately 13% as singletons. Sample time point: newly diagnosed GD, antithyroid drugs for less than 3 months. The TCR library was prepared using RNA isolated from PBMCs. These data also formed part of another study, on T cells in Graves' hyperthyroidism and ophthalmopathy.

The specimen comprised peripheral blood mononuclear cells (PBMCs), sampled at new diagnosis, from a patient treated with antithyroid drugs. The receptors stem from a man aged 25-45 years with Graves disease.

This clonotype was counted only a few times. This sequence joins TRBV3-1 and TRBJ2-5, with D possibly being TRBD2 (5 bases). There are 15 residues in the CDR3. Trimming removed 1 base at V and 4 bases at J, with 13 bases between. Germline loops: CDR1 LGHDT, CDR2 YNNKEL (reference sequence). The CDR3 DNA follows: TGTGCCAGCAGCCAAGTTCTGACCCGGGGAGAGACCCAGTACTTC. It translates to CASSQVLTRGETQYF.

The chain links TRBV20-1 to TRBJ1-1, with D possibly TRBD1 on 5 matching bases. The CDR3 has 12 amino acids. The V gene lost 8 bases and the J gene lost 4 bases, with 14 bases spanning the gap. In germline, CDR1 is DFQATT, CDR2 SNEGSKA (reference sequence). As DNA, the CDR3 is TGCAGTACGGAACGGAGGGGCACTGAAGCTTTCTTT. Amino acids: CSTERRGTEAFF.

This clonotype was observed at least ten times. The CDR3 DNA follows: TGCAGCGTGCCGTCGACAGGGATTTCCTCTGGGGCCAACGTCCTGACTTTC. Protein product: CSVPSTGISSGANVLTF. This chain connects TRBV29-1 to TRBJ2-6, with TRBD1 matching over 7 bases. V gave up 6 bases and J gave up 0 bases; unmatched junction bases: 11. The CDR3 has 17 residues. Germline V gene lookup returns CDR1 SQVTM and CDR2 ANQGSEA.

This clonotype was seen ten or more times. The chain carries TRBV18 and TRBJ1-1; D not resolved. V was trimmed by 4 bases and J by 1 base, leaving 13 bases between them. Germline CDR1 is KGHSH and CDR2 is LQKENI. The CDR3 has 15 amino acids. CDR3 amino acids: CASSRPKTANTEAFF. The CDR3 DNA reads TGTGCCAGCTCACGACCCAAGACGGCGAACACTGAAGCTTTCTTT.

The V call is TRBV13, the J call TRBJ2-2; no clear D gene. V was cut by 6 bases and J by 5 bases, with 10 bases left in between. Germline lookup yields CDR1 PRHDT and CDR2 FYEKMQ (reference sequence). The CDR3 extends over 13 amino acids. This CDR3 is CASRRLRTGELFF. The CDR3 DNA follows: TGTGCCAGCAGACGTTTGCGTACCGGGGAGCTGTTTTTT. The full variable domain, with the rest looked up from reference TRBV13 and TRBJ2-2, is AAGVIQSPRHLIKEKRETATLKCYPIPRHDTVYWYQQGPGQDPQFLISFYEKMQSDKGSIPDRFSAQQFSDYHSELNMSSLELGDSALYFCASRRLRTGELFFGEGSRLTVL.

DNA for the CDR3: TGTGCCAGTAGTATTGCCTTATTGGGGATCAGGAGAACGAACACTGAAGCTTTCTTT. Its translation: CASSIALLGIRRTNTEAFF. This chain uses TRBV19 with TRBJ1-1; D is undetermined. This CDR3 region has 19 residues. Germline V lookup: CDR1 LNHDA, CDR2 SQIVND (reference sequence). V was shortened by 3 bases and J by 1 base, with 24 bases between the two germline ends. The full variable domain, rest sourced from reference TRBV19 and TRBJ1-1, is DGGITQSPKYLFRKEGQNVTLSCEQNLNHDAMYWYRQDPGQGLRLIYYSQIVNDFQKGDIAEGYSVSREKKESFPLTVTSAQKNPTAFYLCASSIALLGIRRTNTEAFFGQGTRLTVV.

This clonotype was observed a few times. The gene calls are TRBV6-2 or TRBV6-3 and TRBJ2-7, with 9 bases matching TRBD2. CDR3 length equals 13 residues. CDR1 MNHEY and CDR2 SVGEGT come from the germline V gene. Trimming cost V 11 bases and J 4 bases; bases outside gene matches: 9. The CDR3 bases are TGTGCCGGCAAATCGACTAGCGGATACGAGCAGTACTTC. This gives the protein CAGKSTSGYEQYF.

At least ten counts were recorded for this clonotype. The chain links TRBV3-1 to TRBJ1-4; no definite D call. This CDR3 spans 14 amino acids. V was clipped by 1 base and J by 5 bases, with 8 bases between them. Germline lookup yields CDR1 LGHDT and CDR2 YNNKEL (reference sequence). The CDR3 reads CASSQGGDNEKLFF. The CDR3 DNA is TGTGCCAGCAGCCAAGGTGGAGACAATGAAAAACTGTTTTTT.

This clonotype has a count of ten or more. The V gene is TRBV12-3 or TRBV12-4, the J gene TRBJ1-5; D unresolved. CDR3 length: 15 residues. The V gene lost 4 bases and the J gene lost 0 bases, with 10 bases spanning the gap. The CDR3 reads CASSSSGNSNQPQHF. CDR3 in DNA: TGTGCCAGCAGTTCATCGGGGAATAGCAATCAGCCCCAGCATTTT.

A note on this clonotype: An end of the junction does not agree with germline; a read error may underlie this. The rearrangement uses TRBV5-1 and TRBJ1-2; weak D call: TRBD1 (5 bases). CDR1 and CDR2 (germline): SGHRS, YFSETQ. The CDR3 loop spans 14 amino acids. CDR3 residues: CASGLEAGPYGYTF. As DNA, the CDR3 is TGCGCCAGCGGCTTGGAAGCGGGGCCCTATGGCTACACCTTC.

This clonotype has more than one count but fewer than ten. This chain uses TRBV10-1 with TRBJ2-1, with 7 bases that match TRBD2. Germline trimming cut 2 bases from V and 1 base from J; bases unmatched to any gene: 14. The CDR3 runs to 19 residues. Germline lookup yields CDR1 WNHNN and CDR2 SYGVQD (reference sequence). CDR3 DNA sequence: TGCGCCAGCAGTGAGCCCGGAGGGGATAGCGGGCCTTCCTACAATGAGCAGTTCTTC. Encoded protein: CASSEPGGDSGPSYNEQFF.

This clonotype was picked up many times. In DNA, the CDR3 is TGTGCCAGCAGCCCCCAGAGTAGCGGGAACACAGATACGCAGTATTTT. This sequence encodes CASSPQSSGNTDTQYF. This chain links TRBV11-3 with TRBJ2-3; the match to TRBD2 covers 8 bases. The trim removed 5 bases at V and 2 bases at J, leaving 9 bases unmatched. This CDR3 contains 16 residues. CDR1 and CDR2 (germline): SGHNT, YENEEA.

This clonotype appeared many times. The rearrangement uses TRBV18 and TRBJ1-5, with D possibly TRBD1 on 5 matching bases. V was trimmed by 5 bases and J by 1 base, leaving 9 bases between them. This CDR3 has 14 amino acids. Germline-derived CDR1 and CDR2 are KGHSH and LQKENI. CDR3 loop: CASSARDSNQPQHF. The CDR3 DNA sequence: TGTGCCAGCTCAGCCCGGGACAGCAATCAGCCCCAGCATTTT.

This clonotype was observed many times. The chain recombines TRBV12-3 or TRBV12-4 with TRBJ1-2; 7 positions agree with TRBD1. This CDR3 is 16 amino acids long. The trim removed 9 bases at V and 5 bases at J, leaving 18 bases unmatched. CDR3 protein: CASAPGTAFAGYGYTF. CDR3 nucleotide sequence: TGTGCCAGTGCCCCCGGGACAGCCTTCGCTGGATATGGCTACACCTTC.

This clonotype came up many times. The chain recombines TRBV9 with TRBJ2-5; 8 positions match TRBD2. The V segment lost 2 bases and the J segment 5 bases; nucleotides outside the gene matches: 11. The CDR3 is 16 residues long. Germline loops: CDR1 SGDLS, CDR2 YYNGEE. This chain's CDR3 is CASSVQGAGVFETQYF. CDR3 DNA: TGTGCCAGCAGCGTTCAAGGAGCGGGAGTCTTCGAGACCCAGTACTTC.

This clonotype was observed once. The J gene is TRBJ2-1, the V gene TRBV7-6; D may match TRBD1 or TRBD2 (5 bases each). The CDR3 loop spans 12 amino acids. Germline V CDR1 and CDR2: SGHVS, FNYEAQ. V was trimmed by 5 bases and J by 9 bases, leaving 11 bases between them. This CDR3 is CASSAPGTEQFF. The CDR3 DNA follows: TGTGCCAGCAGCGCACCGGGGACTGAGCAGTTCTTC.

This clonotype occurred many times. The genes are TRBV6-2 or TRBV6-3 and TRBJ2-5; 11 nucleotides line up with TRBD2. Germline-derived CDR1 and CDR2 are MNHEY and SVGEGT. The CDR3 runs to 16 residues. J gave up 5 bases and V 6 bases, and 11 bases lay outside the gene matches. This CDR3 is CASSPYGTSGGETQYF. The CDR3 bases are TGTGCCAGCAGCCCCTATGGGACTAGCGGTGGGGAGACCCAGTACTTC.

This clonotype was counted ten times or more. V and J are TRBV24-1 and TRBJ2-1; either TRBD1 or TRBD2 may supply D (7 bases each). This CDR3 spans 15 amino acids. Germline V CDR1 and CDR2: KGHDR, SFDVKD. The V end lost 9 bases, the J end lost 3 bases, and 17 bases lay between the germline ends. The CDR3 bases are TGTGCCACCGCGAGGGGAGGGGGCGGCTACAATGAGCAGTTCTTC. This translates into CATARGGGGYNEQFF.

V gene TRBV20-1 combines with J gene TRBJ1-2; tentative D call: TRBD1 (5 bases). Trimming shortened V by 0 bases and J by 3 bases, and 17 bases separated the two germline ends. Germline values: CDR1 DFQATT, CDR2 SNEGSKA (reference sequence). The CDR3 has 16 residues. CDR3 region: CSARDLQDDSDYGYTF. The CDR3 bases are TGCAGTGCTAGAGATCTACAGGACGACTCGGACTATGGCTACACCTTC.

This clonotype was recorded at least ten times. V usage is TRBV5-5 and J usage is TRBJ1-4; the D is unclear. The CDR3 loop spans 14 amino acids. Germline V gene sequence: CDR1 SGHKS, CDR2 YYEKEE (reference sequence). V was cut by 4 bases and J by 7 bases, with 14 bases left in between. As DNA, the CDR3 is TGTGCCAGCAGCCCTGTAGGCGATGTTGAAAAACTGTTTTTT. Protein: CASSPVGDVEKLFF. The whole variable domain, filled in from reference TRBV5-5 and TRBJ1-4, reads DAGVTQSPTHLIKTRGQQVTLRCSPISGHKSVSWYQQVLGQGPQFIFQYYEKEERGRGNFPDRFSARQFPNYSSELNVNALLLGDSALYLCASSPVGDVEKLFFGSGTQLSVL.

This clonotype was counted ten times or more. The chain joins TRBV2 to TRBJ1-2; unclear D gene. Germline lookup yields CDR1 SNHLY and CDR2 FYNNEI. The V and J ends lost 2 bases and 6 bases respectively, with 7 bases between them. The CDR3 loop spans 12 amino acids. DNA of the CDR3: TGTGCCAGCAGTGAACTGGGCCATGGCTACACCTTC. Translated, it gives CASSELGHGYTF.

A word on this clonotype: Germline and junction disagree at one end, which may indicate a read error. The CDR3 DNA is TGCAGCGTGTCCCTCGGACAGAGCACCGGGGGGCTGTTTTTT. Protein sequence: CSVSLGQSTGGLFF. The chain carries TRBV29-1 and TRBJ2-2; perhaps D is TRBD1 or TRBD2 (6 bases each). The germline V gene has CDR1 SQVTM and CDR2 ANQGSEA. CDR3 size: 14 residues.

The sample holds a few counts of this clonotype. The V and J genes are TRBV29-1 and TRBJ2-5, with a possible D match to TRBD2 (5 bases). V was clipped by 2 bases and J by 7 bases, with 14 bases between them. This CDR3 contains 13 residues. Germline loops: CDR1 SQVTM, CDR2 ANQGSEA. CDR3 region: CSVEQPLGGTQYF. The CDR3, as DNA: TGCAGCGTTGAACAACCTCTCGGAGGGACCCAGTACTTC.

The CDR3 is CASSSTVLAEQETQYF. CDR3 coding DNA: TGCGCCAGCAGCTCAACCGTGCTAGCGGAGCAAGAGACCCAGTACTTC. The chain recombines TRBV5-1 with TRBJ2-5, with 7 bases fitting TRBD2. Trimming at V came to 3 bases and at J to 2 bases, leaving 10 bases not matched to a gene. The CDR3 has 16 residues. CDR1 and CDR2 (germline): SGHRS, YFSETQ. Complete variable domain (other parts from reference TRBV5-1 and TRBJ2-5): KAGVTQTPRYLIKTRGQQVTLSCSPISGHRSVSWYQQTPGQGLQFLFEYFSETQRNKGNFPGRFSGRQFSNSRSEMNVSTLELGDSALYLCASSSTVLAEQETQYFGPGTRLLVL.

This clonotype was recorded many times. V and J are TRBV30 and TRBJ2-2; 12 nucleotides line up with TRBD2. This CDR3 contains 15 residues. Trimming at V came to 4 bases and at J to 3 bases, leaving 3 bases not matched to a gene. Germline CDR1 and CDR2: GTSNPN and SVGIG (reference sequence). The CDR3 is CAWKRLAGDTGELFF. The CDR3 bases are TGTGCCTGGAAACGACTAGCGGGAGACACCGGGGAGCTGTTTTTT.

This clonotype was seen at least ten times. V is TRBV11-2 and J is TRBJ2-1, with 8 bases aligning to TRBD2. Germline CDR1 is SGHAT and CDR2 is FQNNGV. CDR3 length: 16 amino acids. J gave up 10 bases and V 1 base, and 12 bases lay outside the gene matches. The CDR3 loop reads CASSLGQRERFGEQFF. The DNA for the CDR3 is TGTGCCAGCAGCTTAGGGCAGCGGGAGAGGTTCGGAGAGCAGTTCTTC.

This clonotype was seen repeatedly, ten times or more. This chain uses TRBV15 with TRBJ2-3; 11 bases map to TRBD2. The V gene end was trimmed by 5 bases and the J gene end by 9 bases; junction bases not matched to a gene: 10. The CDR3 totals 15 residues. Per the germline V gene, CDR1 is LNHNV and CDR2 is YYDKDF (reference sequence). The CDR3 protein is CATSSLTSGTRTQYF. The CDR3, as DNA: TGTGCCACCAGCTCCCTGACTAGCGGGACAAGGACGCAGTATTTT.

There are many counts of this clonotype. The chain couples TRBV24-1 to TRBJ1-1, with D perhaps TRBD1 (5 bases). CDR1 is KGHDR and CDR2 is SFDVKD in the germline V gene. Trimming pared 4 bases from V and 4 bases from J, leaving 12 bases between. The CDR3 extends over 14 amino acids. CDR3 protein: CATSDPGGSTEAFF. The CDR3 DNA sequence: TGTGCCACCAGTGACCCGGGGGGAAGCACTGAAGCTTTCTTT.